This TCR beta chain was retrieved from a study of beta chain features in type 1 diabetes. The investigators reverse transcribed all of the isolated RNA, so they sequenced expressed TCRB transcripts. Some clones are missing from TCRdb's copy, which holds only in-frame ones; the method was immunoSEQ multiplex PCR. The top ten clones hold more than 0.015% of a sample with roughly 260,000 clones, about a tenth of them seen once. Concerning this clone itself: As yet, its antigen is unknown.

Study-level findings and limits: Cells expressing TCR highly could be over-represented by cDNA sequencing. In comparison with healthy donors, patients had naive, central memory and Treg TCRB repertoires that appeared more similar. TCRB CDR3 length was moderately but significantly reduced in all four CD4+ subsets of Type 1 diabetes patients.

Isolation of CD4+ naive, central memory, regulatory and stem cell-like memory cells was achieved by sorting via CD45RO/CCR7/CD25/CD127/CD95/CD27. This CDR3 is 14 amino acids long. The V segment lost 4 bases and the J segment 8 bases; nucleotides outside the gene matches: 8. The germline gives CDR1 MNHEY, CDR2 SVGAGI. This chain connects TRBV6-5 to TRBJ1-2; 9 bases are a match to TRBD1. The sequence was obtained from a man younger than 40 with type 1 diabetes. The sequencing input was naive CD4+ T cells from blood. The CDR3 nucleotides are TGTGCCAGCAGTTCACCGGGACAGGGTGGAGGCTACACCTTC. Translated, it gives CASSSPGQGGGYTF.